This T cell receptor beta chain stems from a study of T cells in Graves' hyperthyroidism and ophthalmopathy. Points from the study as a whole: Blood shared most expanded thyroid clonotypes above 0.001. Ophthalmopathy prediction by the model preceded onset by a median about 6 months.

This CDR3 has 14 residues. Germline CDR1 is LNHDA and CDR2 is SQIVND (reference sequence). The J segment lost 7 bases and the V segment lost 7 bases, leaving 10 bases of the junction unmatched. Graves' hyperthyroidism was deemed stable given no ophthalmopathy progression within 18 months. This clonotype was seen a few times. Antigen specificity is unknown. TCR beta CDR3 region amplification was performed from RNA transcripts. A first-round RT-PCR of the TCR CDR3 used the HTBI primer set. TCRdb passed the multiplex PCR reads through MiXCR, listing each CDR3 protein once. The repertoire holds about 840,000 distinct CDR3 sequences, with over 35% as singletons.

Material: blood. The genes are TRBV19 and TRBJ1-5, with 7 bases fitting TRBD1. The TCR comes from a man between 18 and 29 years old with Graves' hyperthyroidism. In DNA form, the CDR3 reads TGTGCCAGTACCCCAGGGGGGGGGCCCCAGCCCCAGCATTTT. Translation gives CASTPGGGPQPQHF.